One sample yielded the 24 T cell receptor beta chains listed below, sequenced in a study of spatial heterogeneity in lung cancer. Time point defined: sample taken at primary tumor resection. TCRdb used MiXCR to reprocess the 5' RACE reads, holding one entry per CDR3 protein. This table has around 14,000 distinct CDR3 sequences, around 3.3% appearing once. The sequencing here drew on normal lung tissue next to the tumor, taken at surgery. The receptors here all came from a male donor with early-stage non-small cell lung cancer.

This clonotype was counted many times. For a library built for alpha chains, this beta chain is a stray read; little rests on its size. This chain joins TRBV7-4 and TRBJ2-2, with D perhaps matching TRBD2 (6 bases). Germline V gene lookup returns CDR1 SGHVT and CDR2 SQSDAQ. CDR3 size: 16 residues. V was cut by 1 base and J by 0 bases, with 9 bases left in between. CDR3 DNA sequence: TGTGCCAGCAGCTTAGTCCCGGGGGCGAACACCGGGGAGCTGTTTTTT. Its protein is CASSLVPGANTGELFF.

In its sample, this clonotype was seen many times. Since the library was made to target alpha chains, this beta chain is a stray read and its abundance is not meaningful. CDR3 residues: CASSPGSGRANEQFF. The CDR3 nucleotides are TGTGCCAGCAGCCCAGGGAGCGGGAGGGCCAATGAGCAGTTCTTC. V is TRBV11-2 and J is TRBJ2-1; TRBD2 matches at 10 bases. V trimming: 5 bases; J trimming: 6 bases; junction bases outside the gene matches: 7. The CDR3 length is 15 residues. Germline CDR1 and CDR2: SGHAT and FQNNGV.

This clonotype is termed medium-sized. The size of this beta chain means little, since it is a stray read in a library made for alpha chains. V and J are TRBV2 and TRBJ1-5; D perhaps matches TRBD1 (5 bases). This CDR3 contains 13 residues. CDR1 is SNHLY and CDR2 is FYNNEI in the germline V gene. Trimming pared 5 bases from V and 7 bases from J, leaving 12 bases between. The CDR3 loop reads CASSLGDGQPQHF. CDR3 nucleotide sequence: TGTGCCAGCAGTTTGGGGGATGGGCAGCCCCAGCATTTT. Together with reference TRBV2 and TRBJ1-5, the CDR3 gives the full variable domain: EPEVTQTPSHQVTQMGQEVILRCVPISNHLYFYWYRQILGQKVEFLVSFYNNEISEKSEIFDDQFSVERPDGSNFTLKIRSTKLEDSAMYFCASSLGDGQPQHFGDGTRLSIL.

This clonotype was found many times. Within a library made for alpha chains, this beta chain is off target, and its count is uninformative. J is TRBJ1-3 and V is TRBV4-1, with D possibly being TRBD1 (5 bases). The germline gives CDR1 MGHRA, CDR2 YSYEKL. V was pared by 5 bases and J by 8 bases, with 19 bases between. CDR3 size: 15 residues. CDR3 amino acids: CASSIRPTVGDTIYF. CDR3 in DNA: TGCGCCAGCAGCATCCGGCCAACCGTAGGGGACACCATATATTTT.

This clonotype was picked up many times. Within a library made for alpha chains, this beta chain is off target, and its count is uninformative. The V gene is TRBV7-9, the J gene TRBJ2-1, with a weak D call TRBD2 (6 bases). The CDR3 contains 18 residues. Germline CDR1 is SEHNR and CDR2 is FQNEAQ (reference sequence). V was clipped by 5 bases and J by 5 bases, with 25 bases between them. The CDR3: CASSLGGISPDANNEQFF. The CDR3 DNA is TGTGCCAGCAGCCTTGGGGGGATTTCCCCGGACGCCAACAATGAGCAGTTCTTC.

This clonotype was picked up many times. A library prepared for alpha chains yielded this beta chain as an off-target read; its size is of little meaning. The V gene is TRBV6-6, the J gene TRBJ1-5; possible D gene TRBD1, 5 bases. Germline-derived CDR1 and CDR2 are MNHNY and SVGAGI (reference sequence). V was trimmed by 2 bases and J by 8 bases, leaving 10 bases between them. The CDR3 contains 13 residues. Here the CDR3 reads CASSYRRGEPQHF. The CDR3 nucleotides read TGTGCCAGCAGTTACCGCAGAGGGGAGCCCCAGCATTTT.

This clonotype has at least ten counts. The size of this beta chain means little, since it is a stray read in a library made for alpha chains. The rearrangement links TRBV20-1 to TRBJ2-7; TRBD2 might be the D (6 bases). V was shortened by 2 bases and J by 2 bases, with 16 bases between the two germline ends. Germline V lookup: CDR1 DFQATT, CDR2 SNEGSKA (reference sequence). The CDR3 is made up of 15 amino acids. The CDR3 DNA is TGCAGTGCTAGATCTGGGGACTCCCCAACCTACGAGCAGTACTTC. It encodes CSARSGDSPTYEQYF.

Many counts were recorded for this clonotype. The size of this beta chain means little, since it is a stray read in a library made for alpha chains. V is TRBV21-1 and J is TRBJ2-2; the listed D gene, TRBD2, was not tested against the DNA. TRBV21-1 represents a pseudogene. The CDR3 loop spans 16 amino acids. The DNA for the CDR3 is TGTGCCAGCAGCAAAGGGGAGTCCACGCACACCGGGGAGCTGTTTTTT. Translation: CASSKGESTHTGELFF.

This clonotype showed up many times. This beta chain is a stray sequence in a library constructed for alpha chains; its clone size is not meaningful. J is TRBJ1-6 and V is TRBV27; D gene uncertain. Looked up from germline, CDR1 is MNHEY and CDR2 is SMNVEV (reference sequence). Trimming removed 4 bases from V and 9 bases from J, with 13 bases in between. This CDR3 comprises 14 residues. The CDR3: CASSSGVLTSPLHF. Written as DNA, the CDR3 is TGTGCCAGCAGTTCGGGAGTTTTAACTTCACCCCTCCACTTT.

In its sample, this clonotype ranks as medium-sized. This beta chain was picked up by a library intended for alpha chains and is off target, so its count carries little meaning. The V and J genes are TRBV5-1 and TRBJ2-1; 8 bases line up with TRBD2. Germline CDR1 reads SGHRS; CDR2 reads YFSETQ. This CDR3 comprises 15 residues. Germline trimming cut 3 bases from V and 6 bases from J; bases unmatched to any gene: 8. The CDR3 sequence is CASSSVPGLGNEQFF. The CDR3 DNA reads TGCGCCAGCAGCTCAGTCCCGGGACTAGGCAATGAGCAGTTCTTC.

This clonotype was picked up many times. This beta chain appears as a stray read in a library generated for alpha chains; its size is not informative. The CDR3 here is CASSPDREDYEQYF. The CDR3 coding sequence is TGTGCCAGCTCACCCGACAGGGAGGACTACGAGCAGTACTTC. This chain joins TRBV18 and TRBJ2-7; tentatively, D is TRBD1 (7 bases). The CDR3 is 14 residues long. Trimming shortened V by 3 bases and J by 3 bases, and 12 bases separated the two germline ends. Germline CDR1 is KGHSH and CDR2 is LQKENI.

This clonotype was observed many times. This beta chain is an off-target read within a library intended for alpha chains, so its frequency means little. The V and J genes are TRBV7-9 and TRBJ1-3; 7 bases map to TRBD1. J gave up 0 bases and V 5 bases, and 4 bases lay outside the gene matches. The CDR3 has 15 residues. Looked up from germline, CDR1 is SEHNR and CDR2 is FQNEAQ (reference sequence). The CDR3: CASSGTAFSGNTIYF. The CDR3 DNA reads TGTGCCAGCAGCGGGACAGCCTTCTCTGGAAACACCATATATTTT. The full variable domain, completed using reference TRBV7-9 and TRBJ1-3, is DTGVSQNPRHKITKRGQNVTFRCDPISEHNRLYWYRQTLGQGPEFLTYFQNEAQLEKSRLLSDRFSAERPKGSFSTLEIQRTEQGDSAMYLCASSGTAFSGNTIYFGEGSWLTVV.

This clonotype was found many times. With the library built for alpha chains, this beta chain is off target and its frequency is not meaningful. The J gene is TRBJ1-2, the V gene TRBV6-1; TRBD1 aligns across 7 bases. Germline CDR1 MNHNS, CDR2 SASEGT. Unmatched junction bases numbered 3, after V lost 7 bases and J lost 1 base. The CDR3 consists of 13 residues. The CDR3 reads CASTRDSNYGYTF. CDR3 DNA: TGTGCCAGCACTAGGGACAGTAACTATGGCTACACCTTC.

This clonotype is medium-sized. Since the library was made to target alpha chains, this beta chain is a stray read and its abundance is not meaningful. CDR3 sequence reads: CASSFSAGELFF. In DNA form, the CDR3 reads TGTGCCAGCAGTTTTAGTGCCGGGGAGCTGTTTTTT. The chain carries TRBV12-3 or TRBV12-4 and TRBJ2-2, with D uncertain. The CDR3 is 12 residues long. V dropped 3 bases and J dropped 6 bases, with 5 bases sitting between them.

This clonotype was detected many times. As an off-target read in a library built for alpha chains, this beta chain has a frequency of little significance. The CDR3 sequence is CASSPNFGNTIYF. CDR3 nucleotides: TGTGCCAGCAGCCCTAATTTTGGAAACACCATATATTTT. The V and J genes are TRBV9 and TRBJ1-3; D call uncertain. The V end lost 4 bases, the J end lost 3 bases, and 8 bases lay between the germline ends. The CDR3 runs to 13 residues. Per the germline V gene, CDR1 is SGDLS and CDR2 is YYNGEE.

This clonotype was counted many times. Found in a library prepared for alpha chains, this beta chain is an off-target read, and its abundance has little meaning. V and J are TRBV7-8 and TRBJ2-7; D could derive from TRBD1 or TRBD2 (5 bases each). Germline V gene sequence: CDR1 SGHVS, CDR2 FQNEAQ. V shed 5 bases and J shed 7 bases, with 15 bases lying between them. The CDR3 length is 13 residues. This CDR3 is CASSRDRVDEQYF. DNA for the CDR3: TGTGCCAGCAGCCGGGACCGGGTGGATGAGCAGTACTTC.

This clonotype was found many times. This beta chain lies outside the target of a library built for alpha chains; its clone size means little. The chain recombines TRBV29-1 with TRBJ2-1, with 7 bases matching TRBD2. Germline lookup yields CDR1 SQVTM and CDR2 ANQGSEA. With 7 bases clipped from V and 9 bases from J, the junction kept 12 bases outside the gene matches. This CDR3 has 13 residues. The CDR3 here is CSATGLVGTEQFF. The CDR3 nucleotides are TGCAGCGCCACCGGACTAGTAGGGACTGAGCAGTTCTTC.

This clonotype is medium-sized. This beta chain appears as a stray read in a library generated for alpha chains; its size is not informative. The chain has TRBV27 and TRBJ1-5; D unresolved. Germline V CDR1 and CDR2: MNHEY, SMNVEV (reference sequence). Trimming took 5 bases from V and 0 from J, leaving 17 bases between them. This CDR3 has 17 amino acids. CDR3 protein: CASSIKGNFDSNQPQHF. The CDR3 region has the DNA TGTGCCAGCAGTATAAAGGGCAATTTCGATAGCAATCAGCCCCAGCATTTT.

In its sample, this clonotype was seen many times. A library prepared for alpha chains yielded this beta chain as an off-target read; its size is of little meaning. The V and J genes are TRBV20-1 and TRBJ1-1; 7 nucleotides line up with TRBD1. This CDR3 region has 13 residues. Trimming took 3 bases from V and 5 from J; bases not matched to a gene: 6. Germline V gene data show CDR1 as DFQATT and CDR2 as SNEGSKA (reference sequence). CDR3: CSARTGRRTEAFF. CDR3 bases: TGCAGTGCTAGGACAGGGAGAAGGACTGAAGCTTTCTTT.

This clonotype was observed at least ten times. This beta chain is an unintended read in a library built for alpha chains; its size means little. This chain links TRBV7-2 with TRBJ2-3; perhaps TRBD2 as D (5 bases). Germline values: CDR1 SGHTA, CDR2 FQGNSA. Between the trimmed V and J ends, which lost 0 bases and 6 bases, there was a span of 7 bases. The CDR3 spans 13 residues. This chain's CDR3 is CASSLARRDTQYF. CDR3 sequence (DNA): TGTGCCAGCAGCTTAGCCCGGAGGGATACGCAGTATTTT.

This clonotype was observed at least ten times. A library prepared for alpha chains yielded this beta chain as an off-target read; its size is of little meaning. The chain couples TRBV20-1 to TRBJ2-7; 7 bases are a match to TRBD2. Germline assignment: CDR1 DFQATT and CDR2 SNEGSKA (reference sequence). Trimming cost V 6 bases and J 6 bases; bases outside gene matches: 5. The CDR3 spans 11 residues. CDR3 region: CSALREPEQYF. CDR3 nucleotides: TGCAGTGCCTTGCGGGAGCCCGAGCAGTACTTC.

This clonotype was seen repeatedly, ten times or more. A library prepared for alpha chains yielded this beta chain as an off-target read; its size is of little meaning. V gene TRBV28 combines with J gene TRBJ2-7; D remains ambiguous. CDR1 and CDR2 from the germline V gene are MDHEN and SYDVKM. This CDR3 is built from 13 residues. The germline V and J ends were trimmed by 6 bases and 5 bases, with 14 bases remaining between them. CDR3 coding DNA: TGTGCCAGCAGGGAATTCGCAGACAACGAGCAGTACTTC. Translation gives CASREFADNEQYF. Variable domain in full (rest from reference TRBV28 and TRBJ2-7): DVKVTQSSRYLVKRTGEKVFLECVQDMDHENMFWYRQDPGLGLRLIYFSYDVKMKEKGDIPEGYSVSREKKERFSLILESASTNQTSMYLCASREFADNEQYFGPGTRLTVT.

This clonotype occurred many times. This beta chain came through as a stray read in a library set up for alpha chains, and its size says little. The chain couples TRBV14 to TRBJ1-3; unclear D gene. V was clipped by 3 bases and J by 2 bases, with 8 bases between them. Germline V gene lookup returns CDR1 SGHDN and CDR2 FVKESK. The length of the CDR3 is 14 residues. The CDR3 bases are TGTGCCAGCAGCCAGAACTGGGCTGGAAACACCATATATTTT. Amino acid sequence: CASSQNWAGNTIYF. The whole variable domain, filled in from reference TRBV14 and TRBJ1-3, reads EAGVTQFPSHSVIEKGQTVTLRCDPISGHDNLYWYRRVMGKEIKFLLHFVKESKQDESGMPNNRFLAERTGGTYSTLKVQPAELEDSGVYFCASSQNWAGNTIYFGEGSWLTVV.

In this sample, this clonotype is medium-sized. In a library made to pick up alpha chains, this beta chain is a stray read with a size that means little. V and J are TRBV6-2 or TRBV6-3 and TRBJ1-1; the D is unclear. Germline-derived CDR1 and CDR2 are MNHEY and SVGEGT. Trimming took 4 bases from V and 0 from J, leaving 6 bases between them. This CDR3 region has 13 residues. The CDR3 here is CASSWVMNTEAFF. CDR3 DNA: TGTGCCAGCAGTTGGGTCATGAACACTGAAGCTTTCTTT.